The rows below give T cell receptor beta chains drawn from one sample of a study of blood T cell repertoires in COVID-19. Sequenced by immunoSEQ multiplex PCR; TCRdb stores in-frame clones only, minus some. The table shows 63,000 or so clones, with 85% to 90% occurring only once. The sample comprised peripheral blood. The receptors here all came from a man between 65 and 85 years old with active COVID-19. The CDR3 runs from the conserved cysteine through the conserved F or W. D genes are given only for firm matches. Rows may omit the clone size; those that give it use once, few, many or a size class.

v_call,d_call,j_call,clone_size,cdr3_aa,cdr3_nt
TRBV5-6,.,TRBJ2-3,once,CASLRTGTDTQYF,TGTGCCAGCCTCCGGACAGGCACAGATACGCAGTATTTT
TRBV11-3,TRBD1,TRBJ1-2,.,CASSTSTGRGVGYTF,TGTGCCAGCAGCACCTCGACAGGGCGGGGGGTAGGCTACACCTTC
TRBV10-3,TRBD2,TRBJ2-5,.,CAISDPGGETQYF,TGTGCCATCAGTGACCCGGGGGGGGAGACCCAGTACTTC
TRBV20-1,.,TRBJ1-3,.,CSASPDGLTGNTIYF,TGCAGTGCTAGTCCGGACGGACTCACTGGAAACACCATATATTTT
TRBV6-5,TRBD2,TRBJ2-2,few,CASCREGGRAGELFF,TGTGCCAGCTGCCGGGAAGGCGGGAGGGCCGGGGAGCTGTTTTTT
TRBV6-1,TRBD2,TRBJ2-3,.,CASSGLRLAGVSDTQYF,TGTGCCAGCAGTGGTCTTAGACTAGCGGGAGTATCCGATACGCAGTATTTT
TRBV27,.,TRBJ1-5,.,CASSLSYSPYQPQHF,TGTGCCAGCAGTTTATCGTACAGCCCGTATCAGCCCCAGCATTTT
TRBV23-1,.,TRBJ1-5,.,CASSQGGLRSNQPQHF,TGCGCCAGCAGTCAGGGCGGGCTTCGGAGCAATCAGCCCCAGCATTTT
TRBV7-9,TRBD1,TRBJ2-5,.,CASSQTQGAGETQYF,TGTGCCAGCAGCCAAACACAGGGGGCCGGGGAGACCCAGTACTTC
TRBV4-2,TRBD2,TRBJ2-1,.,CASSQAGLAGWNEQFF,TGTGCCAGCAGCCAAGCCGGACTAGCGGGGTGGAATGAGCAGTTCTTC
TRBV19,TRBD2,TRBJ2-3,.,CASSARLALQITDTQYF,TGTGCCAGTAGTGCACGACTAGCCCTACAAATAACAGATACGCAGTATTTT
TRBV11-2,TRBD2,TRBJ2-4,.,CASSAPGGAKNIQYF,TGTGCCAGCAGCGCCCCGGGGGGGGCCAAAAACATTCAGTACTTC
TRBV7-2,TRBD2,TRBJ2-2,.,CASGRSGSAGELFF,TGTGCCAGCGGTCGGAGCGGGAGTGCCGGGGAGCTGTTTTTT
TRBV7-8,TRBD1,TRBJ1-5,.,CASSSPSGRGDQPQHF,TGTGCCAGCAGCTCCCCCTCAGGCAGGGGGGATCAGCCCCAGCATTTT
TRBV4-3,TRBD2,TRBJ2-5,.,CASSQGGLAGGPETQYF,TGCGCCAGCAGCCAAGGGGGACTAGCGGGAGGGCCGGAGACCCAGTACTTC
TRBV9,.,TRBJ2-7,once,CASSVVGLGAAEQYF,TGTGCCAGCAGCGTAGTGGGTCTAGGAGCTGCCGAGCAGTACTTC
TRBV19,TRBD1,TRBJ1-6,few,CASSIPGTGDSPLHF,TGTGCCAGTAGTATCCCCGGGACAGGGGATTCACCCCTCCACTTT
TRBV5-1,TRBD2,TRBJ2-5,.,CASTSSGVQETQYF,TGCGCCAGCACGTCTAGCGGGGTCCAAGAGACCCAGTACTTC
TRBV28,.,TRBJ2-5,.,CASSSTGGTVGETQYF,TGTGCCAGCAGTTCCACCGGCGGGACAGTAGGAGAGACCCAGTACTTC
TRBV29-1,.,TRBJ1-1,.,CSVEQGIGTEAFF,TGCAGCGTTGAACAGGGCATTGGCACTGAAGCTTTCTTT
TRBV9,TRBD2,TRBJ2-1,.,CASSTHGLAGIGNEQFF,TGTGCCAGCAGCACCCACGGACTAGCGGGAATCGGGAATGAGCAGTTCTTC
TRBV20-1,TRBD2,TRBJ2-1,once,CSASLLAGGIYNEQFF,TGCAGTGCTAGTCTCCTAGCGGGGGGGATCTACAATGAGCAGTTCTTC
TRBV7-8,TRBD2,TRBJ2-7,.,CASTPSGTSYEQYF,TGTGCCAGCACCCCTAGCGGGACCTCCTACGAGCAGTACTTC
TRBV13,.,TRBJ2-3,.,CASSLEGAQYF,TGTGCCAGCAGCCTCGAGGGGGCGCAGTATTTT
TRBV6-6,.,TRBJ1-2,.,CASSYREDGYTF,TGTGCCAGCAGTTACCGGGAGGACGGCTACACCTTC
TRBV11-3,TRBD1,TRBJ2-7,.,CASSRDRGLFDEQYF,TGTGCCAGCAGCCGCGACAGGGGGCTTTTCGACGAGCAGTACTTC
TRBV4-1,.,TRBJ2-4,.,CASSQGGLTVNIQYF,TGCGCCAGCAGCCAAGGCGGGCTAACAGTAAACATTCAGTACTTC
TRBV18,TRBD2,TRBJ2-7,.,CASSDGTSGYYEQYF,TGTGCCAGCTCAGACGGGACTAGCGGGTACTACGAGCAGTACTTC
TRBV12-3/TRBV12-4,TRBD2,TRBJ2-3,.,CASSLVPSGSQYF,TGTGCCAGCAGTTTAGTACCTAGCGGCTCGCAGTATTTT
TRBV23-1,TRBD1,TRBJ2-7,.,CASSQLCRGPEQYF,TGCGCCAGCAGTCAATTGTGCAGGGGGCCCGAGCAGTACTTC
TRBV9,TRBD2,TRBJ2-2,.,CASSPLGGRARPGELFF,TGTGCCAGCAGCCCCCTGGGCGGGAGGGCCCGCCCCGGGGAGCTGTTTTTT
TRBV4-2,TRBD2,TRBJ2-7,few,CASSQDWGGGYEQYF,TGTGCCAGCAGCCAAGATTGGGGGGGAGGGTACGAGCAGTACTTC
TRBV7-6,.,TRBJ1-2,once,CASSFSSGGAGYGYTF,TGTGCCAGCAGCTTTTCCTCGGGGGGCGCCGGCTATGGCTACACCTTC
TRBV5-1,TRBD2,TRBJ2-3,once,CASSLESAGADTQYF,TGCGCCAGCAGCTTGGAATCGGCGGGAGCAGATACGCAGTATTTT
TRBV6-5,TRBD2,TRBJ2-5,.,CASSYSWRESWETQYF,TGTGCCAGCAGTTACTCGTGGCGGGAGAGCTGGGAGACCCAGTACTTC
TRBV29-1,.,TRBJ1-4,.,CSVLTENEKLFF,TGCAGCGTTTTGACGGAGAATGAAAAACTGTTTTTT
TRBV7-2,TRBD1,TRBJ2-2,.,CATDRGQGNTGELFF,TGTGCCACCGACCGAGGACAGGGGAACACCGGGGAGCTGTTTTTT
TRBV15,TRBD1,TRBJ2-7,.,CATSTGQGVDEQYF,TGTGCCACCAGCACCGGACAGGGGGTCGACGAGCAGTACTTC
TRBV7-6,TRBD2,TRBJ2-1,.,CASSLSSGGVNNEQFF,TGTGCCAGCAGCTTATCGTCGGGAGGGGTTAACAATGAGCAGTTCTTC
TRBV10-1,TRBD1,TRBJ2-7,few,CASTADRGQYF,TGCGCCAGCACCGCGGACAGGGGGCAGTACTTC
TRBV19,TRBD2,TRBJ2-1,.,CASSIGTSGRGEQFF,TGTGCCAGTAGTATAGGGACTAGCGGGAGGGGTGAGCAGTTCTTC
TRBV7-3,.,TRBJ2-2,.,CASSLSPGANTGELFF,TGTGCCAGCAGCTTGTCTCCGGGGGCGAACACCGGGGAGCTGTTTTTT
TRBV27,TRBD1,TRBJ2-3,once,CASSFWTGSTDTQYF,TGTGCCAGCAGTTTTTGGACAGGAAGCACAGATACGCAGTATTTT
TRBV5-6,.,TRBJ2-1,.,CASSFSGYNEQFF,TGTGCCAGCAGCTTCTCAGGATACAATGAGCAGTTCTTC
TRBV5-1,.,TRBJ2-2,.,CASSGAGGFANTGELFF,TGCGCCAGCAGTGGGGCAGGGGGGTTCGCGAACACCGGGGAGCTGTTTTTT
TRBV21-1,.,TRBJ1-1,.,CASSKPETGSGEAFF,TGTGCCAGCAGCAAACCCGAGACAGGGTCAGGGGAAGCTTTCTTT
TRBV2,TRBD1,TRBJ1-1,.,CASSRSGQGNTEAFF,TGTGCCAGCAGCCGTTCCGGACAGGGGAACACTGAAGCTTTCTTT
TRBV7-2,TRBD2,TRBJ2-7,few,CASSPTSGTTYEQYF,TGTGCCAGCAGCCCCACTAGCGGGACGACCTACGAGCAGTACTTC
TRBV6-6,.,TRBJ1-3,few,CASSPGLARGFSGNTIYF,TGTGCCAGCAGTCCAGGACTGGCGCGGGGCTTCTCTGGAAACACCATATATTTT
TRBV20-1,TRBD1,TRBJ2-7,.,CSASNSGTGALYEQYF,TGCAGTGCTAGTAACTCCGGGACAGGGGCGTTGTACGAGCAGTACTTC